A selection of T cell receptor beta chains follows, all from one sample in a study of control samples from healthy donors and cancer patients. Here immunoSEQ multiplex PCR was the method, and the copy in TCRdb shows in-frame clones only, minus some. The sample includes 130,000 or so clones, just under 90% of them seen just once. Sequences were obtained from PBMCs. All receptors come from a man in his fifties with head and neck cancer. The CDR3 runs from the conserved cysteine through the conserved F or W. The D gene is left open where the match is weak. Expanded clones get a size class; other rows say once, few or many, or leave the size out.

NA	TRBV6-1	TRBJ1-5	NA	TGTGCCAGCAGTGAAGCTGTCCGATTTTATAGCAATCAGCCCCAGCATTTT	CASSEAVRFYSNQPQHF
NA	TRBV6-6	TRBJ1-2	NA	TGTGCCAGCAGTTACTCTGAAAGAGGGGAGGGCTACACCTTC	CASSYSERGEGYTF
TRBD1	TRBV28	TRBJ2-7	NA	TGTGCCAGCAGTTCAACCGGGACAGGGAAGAGTTACGAGCAGTACTTC	CASSSTGTGKSYEQYF
TRBD2	TRBV6-5	TRBJ2-1	NA	TGTGCCAGCAGGTCCGTAGCGGGAGGGAGGGATGAGCAGTTCTTC	CASRSVAGGRDEQFF
TRBD1	TRBV5-1	TRBJ2-7	NA	TGCGCCAGCAGCTCAGGGGGTACCTACGAGCAGTACTTC	CASSSGGTYEQYF
NA	TRBV7-9	TRBJ1-3	NA	TGTGCCAGCAGCACCAACCAGGGACGGGGGGGATCTGGAAACACCATATATTTT	CASSTNQGRGGSGNTIYF
NA	TRBV6-6	TRBJ1-4	NA	TGTGCCAGCAGTTACTCGGGGCGGGCTAATGAAAAACTGTTTTTT	CASSYSGRANEKLFF
NA	TRBV6-1	TRBJ2-7	few	TGTGCCAGCAGTGAAGCCCGGGACTACGAGCAGTACTTC	CASSEARDYEQYF
TRBD2	TRBV3-1/TRBV3-2	TRBJ2-1	NA	TGTGCCAGCAGCCAAATTAGCGGGACTCAATACAATGAGCAGTTCTTC	CASSQISGTQYNEQFF
NA	TRBV29-1	TRBJ2-7	once	TGCAGCGTTGAAGGTCCCTACGAGCAGTACTTC	CSVEGPYEQYF
NA	TRBV29-1	TRBJ1-2	NA	TGCAGCGTTGAGAAGGTCGGGGGCTATGGCTACACCTTC	CSVEKVGGYGYTF
NA	TRBV5-6	TRBJ1-6	NA	TGTGCCAGCAGCTTGGTTGGCAGGGAAGATTCACCCCTCCACTTT	CASSLVGREDSPLHF
NA	TRBV5-5	TRBJ1-4	NA	TGTGCCAGCAGCTTGGTACAGATTGCAACTAATGAAAAACTGTTTTTT	CASSLVQIATNEKLFF
NA	TRBV28	TRBJ1-2	NA	TGTGCCAGCAGTTTCTCAGGGACTAACTATGGCTACACCTTC	CASSFSGTNYGYTF
NA	TRBV14	TRBJ2-1	NA	TGTGCCAGCAGCTACAGCGGCCATGAGCAGTTCTTC	CASSYSGHEQFF
TRBD1	TRBV27	TRBJ2-2	NA	TGTGCCAGCAGTTTTGGGACAGGGCCCACCGGGGAGCTGTTTTTT	CASSFGTGPTGELFF
NA	TRBV24-1	TRBJ2-4	NA	TGTGCCACCAGTGATCCCCCAGAGAATCTTATTGTCATTCAGTACTTC	CATSDPPENLIVIQYF
NA	TRBV10-2	TRBJ2-5	NA	TGCGCCAGCAGTGAGGGAGAGACCCAGTACTTC	CASSEGETQYF
NA	TRBV7-9	TRBJ2-1	NA	TGTGCCAGCAGTAAAAACGACGACAATGAGCAGTTCTTC	CASSKNDDNEQFF
TRBD1	TRBV24-1	TRBJ1-2	NA	TGTGCCACCAGTGACGCCGGGACAGGGAGTTATGGCTACACCTTC	CATSDAGTGSYGYTF
TRBD2	TRBV5-4	TRBJ2-6	NA	TGTGCCAGCACTCAAGCGGGAGGAATGTCTGGGGCCAACGTCCTGACTTTC	CASTQAGGMSGANVLTF
TRBD2	TRBV5-6	TRBJ2-1	NA	TGTGCCAGCAGCTTGGGTGCAGCGGGGGTGGAGCAGTTCTTC	CASSLGAAGVEQFF
NA	TRBV5-4	TRBJ2-7	once	TGTGCCAGCAGTTCCCAGGGGCTAAGCTCCTACGAGCAGTACTTC	CASSSQGLSSYEQYF
NA	TRBV25-1	TRBJ1-1	NA	TGTGCCAGCAGTGAAGGTGGGCGGATGAACACTGAAGCTTTCTTT	CASSEGGRMNTEAFF
NA	TRBV27	TRBJ1-5	NA	TGTGCCAGCAGTCTCGTCTGGGGCAATCAGCCCCAGCATTTT	CASSLVWGNQPQHF
NA	TRBV10-1	TRBJ1-4	NA	TGCGCCAGCAGGAGGGACGAGTCTGAAAAACTGTTTTTT	CASRRDESEKLFF
NA	TRBV9	TRBJ1-4	NA	TGTGCCAGCAGTGAAATGGGGCGGGACGGTGAAAAACTGTTTTTT	CASSEMGRDGEKLFF
NA	TRBV27	TRBJ2-7	NA	TGTGCCAGCAGTTTCGGCGGGGCCACCTACGAGCAGTACTTC	CASSFGGATYEQYF
NA	TRBV4-2	TRBJ1-6	NA	TGTGCCAGCAGCCAAGACATAAATTCACCCCTCCACTTT	CASSQDINSPLHF
NA	TRBV10-3	TRBJ2-5	NA	TGTGCCATCAGTGCCGGGCGGGATCAAGAGACCCAGTACTTC	CAISAGRDQETQYF
NA	TRBV18	TRBJ1-6	NA	TGTGCCAGCTCACCTTTCCCGGGACACCGGGAGGATTCACCCCTCCACTTT	CASSPFPGHREDSPLHF
NA	TRBV5-1	TRBJ1-2	NA	TGCGCCAGCAAGGCAGGGAATGACGGCTACACCTTC	CASKAGNDGYTF
NA	TRBV5-5	TRBJ2-1	NA	TGTGCCAGCAGCTCCGTCGTGCAACTCCCCCCCAATGAGCAGTTCTTC	CASSSVVQLPPNEQFF
TRBD1	TRBV7-8	TRBJ1-3	once	TGTGCCAGCAGCTTCTCCGGACAGGGCGACACGAGCTCTGGAAACACCATATATTTT	CASSFSGQGDTSSGNTIYF
TRBD1	TRBV7-2	TRBJ1-2	NA	TGTGCCAGCAGCTTAGATGGGGACAGTTATGGCTACACCTTC	CASSLDGDSYGYTF
NA	TRBV20-1	TRBJ2-2	NA	TGCAGTGCTAGACAGCCCGGGGAGCTGTTTTTT	CSARQPGELFF
NA	TRBV7-3	TRBJ1-1	NA	TGTGCCAGCAGCCTCCGCAAGAACACTGAAGCTTTCTTT	CASSLRKNTEAFF
NA	TRBV7-9	TRBJ1-1	NA	TGTGCCAGCAGCATTGCCCGCAGGGATGAAGCTTTCTTT	CASSIARRDEAFF
NA	TRBV19	TRBJ2-2	NA	TGTGCCAGTAGTATAGGATCACTTTCTTGGGAGCTGTTTTTT	CASSIGSLSWELFF
TRBD1	TRBV23-1	TRBJ1-5	NA	TGCGCCAGCAACGGTAGAATGACAGGGGGACGACAGCCCCAGCATTTT	CASNGRMTGGRQPQHF
NA	TRBV19	TRBJ2-1	NA	TGTGCCAGTAGTATAGAACGGGGGTTCCCCTACAATGAGCAGTTCTTC	CASSIERGFPYNEQFF
NA	TRBV30	TRBJ1-4	NA	TGTGCCTGGCGAGGGGGGCAGGATGAAAAACTGTTTTTT	CAWRGGQDEKLFF
NA	TRBV7-9	TRBJ2-7	NA	TGTGCCAGCAGCCCGGTAACAGGGACCTTCTACGAGCAGTACTTC	CASSPVTGTFYEQYF
NA	TRBV6-5	TRBJ2-7	NA	TGTGCCAGCAGTTACTCGATGGGCCCCGAGCAGTACTTC	CASSYSMGPEQYF
TRBD2	TRBV28	TRBJ2-7	NA	TGTGCCAGCAGTTTACCTCCTTCGACTAGCGGGATGGAGCAGTACTTC	CASSLPPSTSGMEQYF
NA	TRBV27	TRBJ2-3	once	TGTGCCAGCAGTACTCGGGGCGAGCCTCAATCCGGTGCAGATACGCAGTATTTT	CASSTRGEPQSGADTQYF
NA	TRBV5-4	TRBJ2-1	NA	TGTGCCAGCAGCTTGGACGGCAGATCCTACAATGAGCAGTTCTTC	CASSLDGRSYNEQFF
TRBD1	TRBV4-2	TRBJ1-5	once	TGTGCCAGCAGCTGGACAGGGGATAGCAATCAGCCCCAGCATTTT	CASSWTGDSNQPQHF
NA	TRBV6-2/TRBV6-3	TRBJ2-4	NA	TGTGCCAGCAGTTACTCGGGACTCGCTTCGGACATTCAGTACTTC	CASSYSGLASDIQYF